The source of this T cell receptor beta chain is a study of blood T cell repertoires in COVID-19. About the research overall: Italy, Spain and the United States were the sources of the convalescent and acute COVID-19 samples.

This clone was counted only a few times. As handled by the study authors: Amplification with reference gene primers provided the estimates of nucleated cell counts. The protocol was immunoSEQ multiplex PCR, while the TCRdb copy is restricted to in-frame clones and leaves out a portion. V and J calls and clone size come straight from that table; D and trimming were deduced from the DNA. The profile shows more than 110,000 clones, around 76% of them singletons. The ends lost 3 bases at V and 2 bases at J; junction bases unmatched: 7. The CDR3 consists of 17 residues. Germline loops: CDR1 LGHNA, CDR2 YNFKEQ.

The material sequenced was peripheral blood. This rearrangement joins TRBV4-2 to TRBJ2-3; 11 bases line up with TRBD2. The clonotype comes from an older man with acute or convalescent COVID-19. CDR3 residues: CASSQMGTSGYTDTQYF. The CDR3 nucleotides are TGTGCCAGCAGCCAGATGGGGACTAGCGGTTACACAGATACGCAGTATTTT.